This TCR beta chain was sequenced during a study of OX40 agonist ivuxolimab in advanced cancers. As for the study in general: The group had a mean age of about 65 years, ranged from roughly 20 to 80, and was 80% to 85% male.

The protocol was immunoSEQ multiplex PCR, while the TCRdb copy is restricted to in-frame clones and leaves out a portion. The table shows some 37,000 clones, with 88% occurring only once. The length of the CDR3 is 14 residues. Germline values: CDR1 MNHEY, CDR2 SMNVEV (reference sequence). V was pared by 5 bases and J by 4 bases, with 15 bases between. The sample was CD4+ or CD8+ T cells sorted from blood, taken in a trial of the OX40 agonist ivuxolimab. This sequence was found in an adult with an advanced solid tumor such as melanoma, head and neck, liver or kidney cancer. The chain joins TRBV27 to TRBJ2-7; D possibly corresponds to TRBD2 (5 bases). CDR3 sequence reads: CASSDLATSYEQYF. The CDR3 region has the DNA TGTGCCAGCAGTGATCTAGCTACAAGTTACGAGCAGTACTTC.